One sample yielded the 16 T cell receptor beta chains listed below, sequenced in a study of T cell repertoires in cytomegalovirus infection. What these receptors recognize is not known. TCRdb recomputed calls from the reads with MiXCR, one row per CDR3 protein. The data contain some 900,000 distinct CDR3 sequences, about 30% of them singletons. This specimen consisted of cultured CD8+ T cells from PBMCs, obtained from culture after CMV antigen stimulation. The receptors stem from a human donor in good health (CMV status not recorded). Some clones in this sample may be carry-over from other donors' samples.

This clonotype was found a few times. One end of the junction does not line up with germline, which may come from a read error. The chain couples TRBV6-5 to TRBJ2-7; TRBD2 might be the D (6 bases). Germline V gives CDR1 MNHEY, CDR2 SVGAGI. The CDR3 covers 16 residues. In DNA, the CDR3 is TGTGCCAGCAGTTACTCCGGGGACTCCATATCCTTCGAGCAGTACTTC. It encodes CASSYSGDSISFEQYF.

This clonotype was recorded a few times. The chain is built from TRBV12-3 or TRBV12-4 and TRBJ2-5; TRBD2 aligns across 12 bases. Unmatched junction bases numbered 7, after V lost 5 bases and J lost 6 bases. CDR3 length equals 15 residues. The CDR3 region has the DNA TGTGCCAGCAGTCCTAGCGGGGGGGCCCTACAGACCCAGTACTTC. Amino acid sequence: CASSPSGGALQTQYF.

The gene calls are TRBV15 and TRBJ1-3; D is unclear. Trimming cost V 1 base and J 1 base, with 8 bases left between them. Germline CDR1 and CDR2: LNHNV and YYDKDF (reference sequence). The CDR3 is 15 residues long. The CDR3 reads CATSRGTSSGNTIYF. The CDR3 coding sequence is TGTGCCACCAGCAGAGGGACGAGTTCTGGAAACACCATATATTTT.

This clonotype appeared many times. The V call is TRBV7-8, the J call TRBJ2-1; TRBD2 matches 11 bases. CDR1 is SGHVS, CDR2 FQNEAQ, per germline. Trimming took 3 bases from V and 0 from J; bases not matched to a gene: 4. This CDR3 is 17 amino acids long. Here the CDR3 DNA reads TGTGCCAGCAGCTTGACTAGCGGGGTAAGCTCCTACAATGAGCAGTTCTTC. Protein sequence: CASSLTSGVSSYNEQFF. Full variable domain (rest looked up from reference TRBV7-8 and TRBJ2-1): GAGVSQSPRYKVAKRGQDVALRCDPISGHVSLFWYQQALGQGPEFLTYFQNEAQLDKSGLPSDRFFAERPEGSVSTLKIQRTQQEDSAVYLCASSLTSGVSSYNEQFFGPGTRLTVL.

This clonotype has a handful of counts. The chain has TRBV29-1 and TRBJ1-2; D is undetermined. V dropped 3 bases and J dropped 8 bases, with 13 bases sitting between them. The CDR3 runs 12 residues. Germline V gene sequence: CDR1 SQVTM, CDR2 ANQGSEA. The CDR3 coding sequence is TGCAGCGTTGATACGGAGCCCTGGGGCTACACCTTC. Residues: CSVDTEPWGYTF.

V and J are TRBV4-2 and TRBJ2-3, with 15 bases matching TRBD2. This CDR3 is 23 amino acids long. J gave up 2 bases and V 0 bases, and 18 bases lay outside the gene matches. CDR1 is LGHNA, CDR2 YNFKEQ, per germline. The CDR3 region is CASSQDLFPGLAGGAGATDTQYF. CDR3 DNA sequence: TGTGCCAGCAGCCAAGATTTATTTCCAGGACTAGCGGGGGGGGCGGGGGCCACAGATACGCAGTATTTT.

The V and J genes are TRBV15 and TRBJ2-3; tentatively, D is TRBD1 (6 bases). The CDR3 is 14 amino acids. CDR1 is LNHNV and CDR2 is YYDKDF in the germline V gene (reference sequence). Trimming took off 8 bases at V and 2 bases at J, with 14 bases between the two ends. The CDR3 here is CATWETGPTDTQYF. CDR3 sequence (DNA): TGTGCCACCTGGGAGACAGGACCCACAGATACGCAGTATTTT. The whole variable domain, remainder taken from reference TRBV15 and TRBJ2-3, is DAMVIQNPRYQVTQFGKPVTLSCSQTLNHNVMYWYQQKSSQAPKLLFHYYDKDFNNEADTPDNFQSRRPNTSFCFLDIRSPGLGDTAMYLCATWETGPTDTQYFGPGTRLTVL.

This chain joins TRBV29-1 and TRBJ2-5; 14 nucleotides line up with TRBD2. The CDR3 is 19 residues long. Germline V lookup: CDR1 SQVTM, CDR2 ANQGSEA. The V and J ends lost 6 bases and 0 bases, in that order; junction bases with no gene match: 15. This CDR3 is CSVERVPGTSGGYQETQYF. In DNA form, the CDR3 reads TGCAGCGTCGAACGAGTGCCCGGGACTAGCGGGGGCTACCAAGAGACCCAGTACTTC.

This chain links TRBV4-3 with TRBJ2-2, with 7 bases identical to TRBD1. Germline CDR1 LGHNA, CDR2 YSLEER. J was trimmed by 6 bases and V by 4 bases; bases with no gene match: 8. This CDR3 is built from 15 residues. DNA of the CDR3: TGCGCCAGCAGCCCCCGGGACAGCGAGTCCGGGGAGCTGTTTTTT. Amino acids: CASSPRDSESGELFF.

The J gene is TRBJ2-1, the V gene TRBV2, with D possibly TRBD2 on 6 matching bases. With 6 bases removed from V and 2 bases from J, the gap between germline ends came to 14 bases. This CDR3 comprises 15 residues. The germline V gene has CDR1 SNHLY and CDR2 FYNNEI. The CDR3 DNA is TGTGCCAGCAGACACCGGGACTCACCCTACAATGAGCAGTTCTTC. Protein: CASRHRDSPYNEQFF.

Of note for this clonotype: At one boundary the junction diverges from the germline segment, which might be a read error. CDR3 protein: CVSKLGTTDSNTEAFF. DNA for the CDR3: TGTGTCAGCAAGTTAGGGACGACAGACTCCAACACTGAAGCTTTCTTT. The chain is built from TRBV11-3 and TRBJ1-1; perhaps TRBD1 as D (5 bases). Germline V gene sequence: CDR1 SGHNT, CDR2 YENEEA. The CDR3 covers 16 residues.

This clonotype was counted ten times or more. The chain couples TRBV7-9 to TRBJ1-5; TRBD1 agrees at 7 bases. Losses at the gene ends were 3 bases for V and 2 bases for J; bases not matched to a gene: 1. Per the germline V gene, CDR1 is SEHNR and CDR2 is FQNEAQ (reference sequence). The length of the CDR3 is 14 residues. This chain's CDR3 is CASSLGQRNQPQHF. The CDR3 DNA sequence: TGTGCCAGCAGCTTGGGACAGCGCAATCAGCCCCAGCATTTT.

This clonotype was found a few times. CDR3 loop: CASSFSGGFQPQHF. As DNA, the CDR3 is TGTGCCAGCAGTTTTTCTGGGGGATTTCAGCCCCAGCATTTT. The rearrangement links TRBV27 to TRBJ1-5; possibly TRBD1 for D (5 bases). Trimming pared 3 bases from V and 6 bases from J, leaving 12 bases between. The CDR3 length is 14 residues. CDR1 and CDR2 from the germline V gene are MNHEY and SMNVEV (reference sequence).

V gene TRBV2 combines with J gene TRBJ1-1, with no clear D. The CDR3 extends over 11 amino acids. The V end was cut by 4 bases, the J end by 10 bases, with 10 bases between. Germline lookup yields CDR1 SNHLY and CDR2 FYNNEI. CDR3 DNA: TGTGCCAGCAGTGGTGCTGAAGGAGCTTTCTTT. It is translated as CASSGAEGAFF. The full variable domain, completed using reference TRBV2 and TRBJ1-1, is EPEVTQTPSHQVTQMGQEVILRCVPISNHLYFYWYRQILGQKVEFLVSFYNNEISEKSEIFDDQFSVERPDGSNFTLKIRSTKLEDSAMYFCASSGAEGAFFGQGTRLTVV.

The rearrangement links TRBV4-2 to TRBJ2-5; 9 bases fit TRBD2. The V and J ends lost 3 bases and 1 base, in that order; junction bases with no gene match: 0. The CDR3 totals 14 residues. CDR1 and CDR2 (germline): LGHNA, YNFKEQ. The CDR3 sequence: CASSQRGGQETQYF. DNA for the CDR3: TGTGCCAGCAGCCAGCGGGGGGGCCAAGAGACCCAGTACTTC.

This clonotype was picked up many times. CDR3 sequence: CASSLARVLDQETQYF. In DNA form, the CDR3 reads TGTGCCAGCAGCTTAGCTCGGGTCCTCGACCAAGAGACCCAGTACTTC. The V gene is TRBV7-8, the J gene TRBJ2-5; no definite D call. This CDR3 comprises 16 residues. Germline CDR1 reads SGHVS; CDR2 reads FQNEAQ. V lost 0 bases to trimming and J lost 0 bases, with 11 bases between them.